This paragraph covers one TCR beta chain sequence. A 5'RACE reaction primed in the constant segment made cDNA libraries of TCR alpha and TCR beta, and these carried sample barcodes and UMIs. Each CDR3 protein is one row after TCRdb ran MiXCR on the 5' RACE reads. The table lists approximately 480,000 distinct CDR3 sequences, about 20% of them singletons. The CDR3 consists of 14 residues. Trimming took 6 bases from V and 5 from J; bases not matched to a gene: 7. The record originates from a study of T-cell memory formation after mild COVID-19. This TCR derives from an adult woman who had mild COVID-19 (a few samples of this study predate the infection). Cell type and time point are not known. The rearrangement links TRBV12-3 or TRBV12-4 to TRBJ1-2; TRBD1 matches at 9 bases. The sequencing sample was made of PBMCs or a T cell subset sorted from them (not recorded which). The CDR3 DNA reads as TGTGCCAGCAGCCTGGGGACAGGGAAGTATGGCTACACCTTC. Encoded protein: CASSLGTGKYGYTF.